The T cell receptor (beta chain) described here comes from a study of CD8 T cells in Susac syndrome. CDR1 SGHTA and CDR2 FQGNSA come from the germline V gene. This CDR3 is 16 amino acids long. The trim removed 4 bases at V and 3 bases at J, leaving 11 bases unmatched. The authors reverse transcribed 0.5 to 1 ug RNA with random hexamers. TCRdb independently ran MiXCR on the immunoSEQ multiplex PCR reads; one entry per CDR3 protein. The data contain roughly 28,000 distinct CDR3 sequences, 85% to 95% of them singletons. The receptor's source is a human donor in good health. This sequence joins TRBV7-2 and TRBJ2-5; 7 bases map to TRBD2. Sequencing input: CD8+ T cells from PBMCs. CDR3 in amino acids: CASSSPTSRVEETQYF. As DNA, the CDR3 is TGTGCCAGCAGCTCACCGACTAGCCGGGTCGAAGAGACCCAGTACTTC.